What follows describes a single TCR beta chain. The data belong to a study of T cell changes during pregnancy in multiple sclerosis. Measured with immunoSEQ multiplex PCR; TCRdb has only the in-frame clones, and not every one. The sample holds around 56,000 clones; about 88% are singletons and the top ten take 0.38%. This TCR was recovered from a female donor with multiple sclerosis, enrolled in a pregnancy study. This specimen was CD4+ T cells from peripheral blood mononuclear cells, taken in the third trimester of pregnancy.

Written as DNA, the CDR3 is TGTGCCAGCAGATCGACAGGGTCTTTGGGCACTGAAGCTTTCTTT. Protein sequence: CASRSTGSLGTEAFF. V usage is TRBV6-5 and J usage is TRBJ1-1; 7 positions agree with TRBD1. The CDR3 contains 15 residues. Losses at the gene ends were 6 bases for V and 4 bases for J; bases not matched to a gene: 11. Germline V gene lookup returns CDR1 MNHEY and CDR2 SVGAGI.